Listed here are 13 T cell receptor beta chains from one sample, sequenced in a study of sequential checkpoint blockade in melanoma. Profiled with immunoSEQ multiplex PCR; TCRdb holds only in-frame clones, not every one. Among 18,000 or so clones listed, under 80% were seen once. Sample treatment: randomized to nivolumab then ipilimumab (arm A) or the reverse (arm B). The sequencing used CD8+ T cells sorted from blood (inferred from file names), collected from a patient given nivolumab and ipilimumab in sequence. These receptors all come from a human donor with melanoma.

The genes are TRBV15 and TRBJ2-5; the D is unclear. The V end was cut by 5 bases, the J end by 1 base, with 17 bases between. CDR3 size: 16 residues. The germline V gene encodes CDR1 LNHNV and CDR2 YYDKDF (reference sequence). This CDR3 is CATSVMVGGAQETQYF. Here the CDR3 DNA reads TGTGCCACCAGCGTGATGGTCGGCGGAGCCCAAGAGACCCAGTACTTC. Looking up the rest from reference TRBV15 and TRBJ2-5 gives the full variable domain: DAMVIQNPRYQVTQFGKPVTLSCSQTLNHNVMYWYQQKSSQAPKLLFHYYDKDFNNEADTPDNFQSRRPNTSFCFLDIRSPGLGDTAMYLCATSVMVGGAQETQYFGPGTRLLVL.

This chain links TRBV7-9 with TRBJ2-7; tentative D call: TRBD2 (5 bases). In germline, CDR1 is SEHNR, CDR2 FQNEAQ (reference sequence). The CDR3 covers 13 residues. Trimming removed 4 bases from V and 1 base from J, with 8 bases in between. This chain's CDR3 is CASSSRTSYEQYF. The CDR3 DNA follows: TGTGCCAGCAGCTCCCGGACTTCCTACGAGCAGTACTTC.

This clone was seen a handful of times. V gene TRBV5-6 combines with J gene TRBJ1-2; TRBD1 is a possible D gene (5 bases). This CDR3 contains 13 residues. In germline, CDR1 is SGHDT, CDR2 YYEEEE. V lost 5 bases to trimming and J lost 4 bases, with 12 bases between them. The CDR3 nucleotides read TGTGCCAGCAGATTCGACAGCGTCTATGGCTACACCTTC. This sequence encodes CASRFDSVYGYTF.

This chain joins TRBV10-3 and TRBJ2-7; tentatively, D is TRBD1 (6 bases). With 0 bases removed from V and 4 bases from J, the gap between germline ends came to 13 bases. Germline V CDR1 and CDR2: ENHRY, SYGVKD. This CDR3 has 15 amino acids. The CDR3 nucleotides read TGTGCCATCAGTGAGTCTAGGGGGATGGTGTACGAGCAGTACTTC. Translation: CAISESRGMVYEQYF.

The chain combines TRBV18 with TRBJ2-1; D perhaps matches TRBD1 (6 bases). This CDR3 is built from 15 residues. Germline-derived CDR1 and CDR2 are KGHSH and LQKENI. The ends were cut back, 1 base at V and 6 bases at J, with 13 bases in the middle. CDR3 bases: TGTGCCAGCTCACCACAACAGGGATCCCCCAATGAGCAGTTCTTC. Translating gives CASSPQQGSPNEQFF.

The chain carries TRBV6-6 and TRBJ1-4; 9 bases fit TRBD1. The CDR3 contains 16 residues. The trim removed 7 bases at V and 0 bases at J, leaving 6 bases unmatched. The germline V gene has CDR1 MNHNY and CDR2 SVGAGI (reference sequence). This CDR3 is CASNEDRGATNEKLFF. DNA for the CDR3: TGTGCCAGCAATGAGGACAGGGGCGCAACTAATGAAAAACTGTTTTTT.

This clone occurred a few times. V is TRBV19 and J is TRBJ1-1, with 10 bases fitting TRBD1. This CDR3 spans 14 amino acids. Germline V lookup: CDR1 LNHDA, CDR2 SQIVND (reference sequence). The V segment lost 6 bases and the J segment 1 base; nucleotides outside the gene matches: 2. The CDR3 is CASRGQGRNTEAFF. CDR3 nucleotide sequence: TGTGCCAGTAGGGGACAGGGGCGGAACACTGAAGCTTTCTTT.

The chain links TRBV4-1 to TRBJ2-1, with 10 bases fitting TRBD2. V trimming: 3 bases; J trimming: 7 bases; junction bases outside the gene matches: 9. The CDR3 has 16 residues. Per the germline V gene, CDR1 is MGHRA and CDR2 is YSYEKL. CDR3 in amino acids: CASSQSGGAVENEQFF. The DNA for the CDR3 is TGCGCCAGCAGCCAGAGCGGGGGGGCTGTGGAAAATGAGCAGTTCTTC.

The rearrangement links TRBV7-2 to TRBJ2-5; weak D call: TRBD2 (5 bases). Germline loops: CDR1 SGHTA, CDR2 FQGNSA. Trimming removed 3 bases from V and 8 bases from J, with 16 bases in between. The CDR3 spans 14 residues. CDR3 nucleotide sequence: TGTGCCAGCAGCTTGAGCCGGCCCGAGGGAACCCAGTACTTC. Translated: CASSLSRPEGTQYF.

This clone has more than one count but fewer than ten. V and J are TRBV9 and TRBJ2-1, with TRBD2 matching over 7 bases. The CDR3 is made up of 16 amino acids. Trimming at V came to 4 bases and at J to 7 bases, leaving 14 bases not matched to a gene. CDR1 is SGDLS, CDR2 YYNGEE, per germline. In DNA, the CDR3 is TGTGCCAGCAGCACTCGAGATGGACTAGTTTCTAATGAGCAGTTCTTC. Protein sequence: CASSTRDGLVSNEQFF.

The chain joins TRBV4-3 to TRBJ2-1, with 11 bases that match TRBD2. This CDR3 is 17 amino acids long. J was trimmed by 6 bases and V by 1 base; bases with no gene match: 8. Germline lookup yields CDR1 LGHNA and CDR2 YSLEER. The CDR3 DNA reads TGCGCCAGCAGCCAAGTCTCACTAGCGGGAGTAGGCAATGAGCAGTTCTTC. Amino acid sequence: CASSQVSLAGVGNEQFF.

J is TRBJ2-5 and V is TRBV9; possibly TRBD1 for D (6 bases). CDR1 and CDR2 from the germline V gene are SGDLS and YYNGEE. V was trimmed by 3 bases and J by 1 base, leaving 13 bases between them. The CDR3 is made up of 15 amino acids. For the CDR3, the DNA is TGTGCCAGCAGCGCAGGGGAAGGGGGCCAAGAGACCCAGTACTTC. This codes for CASSAGEGGQETQYF.

In this sample, this clone is large (0.1 to 1%). The CDR3 DNA reads as TGTGCCAGCACACCCTTTACAGGGGGGTACTACAATGAGCAGTTCTTC. This encodes CASTPFTGGYYNEQFF. The chain carries TRBV2 and TRBJ2-1; 8 bases line up with TRBD1. The J segment lost 3 bases and the V segment lost 7 bases, leaving 11 bases of the junction unmatched. Germline loops: CDR1 SNHLY, CDR2 FYNNEI. There are 16 residues in the CDR3.